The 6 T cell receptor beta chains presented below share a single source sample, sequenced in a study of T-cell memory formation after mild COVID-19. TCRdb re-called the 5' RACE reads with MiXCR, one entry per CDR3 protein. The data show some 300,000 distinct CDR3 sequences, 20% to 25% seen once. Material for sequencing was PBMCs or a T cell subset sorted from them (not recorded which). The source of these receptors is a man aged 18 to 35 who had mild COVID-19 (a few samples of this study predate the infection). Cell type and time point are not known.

The chain's CDR3 is CASRDTGGGNQPQHF. Here the CDR3 DNA reads TGTGCCAGCAGAGATACAGGGGGCGGGAATCAGCCCCAGCATTTT. J is TRBJ1-5 and V is TRBV12-3 or TRBV12-4, with 9 bases identical to TRBD1. CDR3 size: 15 residues. Trimming at V came to 6 bases and at J to 4 bases, leaving 7 bases not matched to a gene.

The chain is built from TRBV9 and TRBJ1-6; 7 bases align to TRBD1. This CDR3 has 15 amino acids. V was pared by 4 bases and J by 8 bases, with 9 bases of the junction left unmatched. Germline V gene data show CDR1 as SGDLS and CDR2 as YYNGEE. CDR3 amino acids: CASSRQGFGDSPLHF. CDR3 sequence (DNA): TGTGCCAGCAGCAGACAGGGTTTTGGCGATTCACCCCTCCACTTT.

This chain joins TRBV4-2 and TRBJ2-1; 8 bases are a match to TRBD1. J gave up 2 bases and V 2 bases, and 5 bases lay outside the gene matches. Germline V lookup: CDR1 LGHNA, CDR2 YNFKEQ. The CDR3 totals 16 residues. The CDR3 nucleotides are TGTGCCAGCAGCCAACGGCCGGACAGGGCCTACAATGAGCAGTTCTTC. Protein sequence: CASSQRPDRAYNEQFF.

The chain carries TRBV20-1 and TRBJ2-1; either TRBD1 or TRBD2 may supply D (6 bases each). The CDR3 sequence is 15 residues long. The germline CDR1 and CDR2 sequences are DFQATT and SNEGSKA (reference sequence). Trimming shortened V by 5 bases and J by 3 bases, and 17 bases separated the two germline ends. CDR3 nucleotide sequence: TGCAGTGCTGAAGATATCGGGGGCGTCTACAATGAGCAGTTCTTC. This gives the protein CSAEDIGGVYNEQFF.

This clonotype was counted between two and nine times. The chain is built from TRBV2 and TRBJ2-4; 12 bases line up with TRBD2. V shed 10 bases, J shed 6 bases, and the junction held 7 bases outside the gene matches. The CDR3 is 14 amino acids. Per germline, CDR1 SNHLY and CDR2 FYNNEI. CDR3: CATTGLAGRNIQYF. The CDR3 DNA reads TGTGCCACCACAGGACTAGCGGGGCGAAACATTCAGTACTTC. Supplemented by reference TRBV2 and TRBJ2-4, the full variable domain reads EPEVTQTPSHQVTQMGQEVILRCVPISNHLYFYWYRQILGQKVEFLVSFYNNEISEKSEIFDDQFSVERPDGSNFTLKIRSTKLEDSAMYFCATTGLAGRNIQYFGAGTRLSVL.

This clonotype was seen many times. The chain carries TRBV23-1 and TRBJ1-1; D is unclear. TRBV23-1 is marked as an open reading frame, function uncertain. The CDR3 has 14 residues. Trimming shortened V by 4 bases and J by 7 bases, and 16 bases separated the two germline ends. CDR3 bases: TGCGCCAGCAGTCCGTACACGGGGTTCAGTGAAGCTTTCTTT. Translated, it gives CASSPYTGFSEAFF.